This section outlines one T cell receptor (beta chain) sequence together with its context. Its specificity is unknown. The data derive from a study of T cell responses to AZD1222 COVID-19 vaccine. Study-level points and caveats: CD4 TCRs associated with vaccination spanned spike, dominating at 160-218 and 743-854.

The CDR3 is made up of 14 amino acids. V lost 4 bases to trimming and J lost 2 bases; unmatched junction nucleotides: 3. From germline, CDR1 is SGHKS and CDR2 YYEKEE (reference sequence). Produced via immunoSEQ multiplex PCR; TCRdb's table is partial and in-frame only. The table has about 97,000 clones, around nine tenths seen once. The TCR comes from an adult in good health. This chain uses TRBV5-5 with TRBJ1-3; TRBD1 aligns across 7 bases. The specimen comprised peripheral blood, sampled on day 0 of AZD1222 vaccination. The CDR3 DNA sequence: TGTGCCAGCAGCCGTGGGACAGCTGGAAACACCATATATTTT. Translation gives CASSRGTAGNTIYF.